The 18 T cell receptor beta chains listed next were all sequenced from one sample in a study of beta chain features in type 1 diabetes. Their target antigens are unknown. Overall study results and limits: TCRB CDR3s from Type 1 diabetes patients were moderately but significantly shorter in all four CD4+ subsets.

Expressed TCRB transcripts got sequenced, as all isolated RNA was reverse transcribed. The method was immunoSEQ multiplex PCR; TCRdb's version includes in-frame clones alone and lacks a portion of them. The sample has around 150,000 clones, 8.5% to 10% seen once. Sequences were obtained from central memory CD4+ T cells from blood. The receptor source for this set is a woman younger than 45 with type 1 diabetes.

The gene calls are TRBV28 and TRBJ1-2; 8 nucleotides line up with TRBD1. Trimming took 4 bases from V and 6 from J; bases not matched to a gene: 13. This CDR3 is built from 16 residues. CDR1 is MDHEN, CDR2 SYDVKM, per germline. CDR3 nucleotide sequence: TGTGCCAGCAGTTCATCATCTCGGACAGGGAGGAATGGCTACACCTTC. It translates to CASSSSSRTGRNGYTF.

This clone has more than one count but fewer than ten. The V call is TRBV29-1, the J call TRBJ2-3; D might be TRBD1 (6 bases). The CDR3 is made up of 13 amino acids. V was shortened by 5 bases and J by 0 bases, with 9 bases between the two germline ends. Germline V CDR1 and CDR2: SQVTM, ANQGSEA. CDR3 sequence reads: CSVIDRSTDTQYF. The DNA of the CDR3 is TGCAGCGTTATCGACAGGAGCACAGATACGCAGTATTTT.

In this sample, this clone turned up a few times. The chain is built from TRBV5-1 and TRBJ2-5; 12 bases match TRBD2. The trim removed 0 bases at V and 3 bases at J, leaving 9 bases unmatched. The CDR3 runs to 18 residues. The germline CDR1 and CDR2 sequences are SGHRS and YFSETQ. In DNA, the CDR3 is TGCGCCAGCAGCTTGGGGTCGACTAGCGGGAGTAGAGAAGAGACCCAGTACTTC. Residues: CASSLGSTSGSREETQYF.

This clone came up a few times. The chain is built from TRBV19 and TRBJ1-2, with a tentative D call TRBD1 (5 bases). CDR3 size: 14 residues. Germline loops: CDR1 LNHDA, CDR2 SQIVND (reference sequence). Trimming stripped 6 bases from V and 6 bases from J, with 17 bases between. Written as DNA, the CDR3 is TGTGCCAGTAGCCGCGGCCAGGGCGGCAATGGCTACACCTTC. Protein product: CASSRGQGGNGYTF. Drawing the rest from reference TRBV19 and TRBJ1-2, the complete variable domain is DGGITQSPKYLFRKEGQNVTLSCEQNLNHDAMYWYRQDPGQGLRLIYYSQIVNDFQKGDIAEGYSVSREKKESFPLTVTSAQKNPTAFYLCASSRGQGGNGYTFGSGTRLTVV.

The gene calls are TRBV6-4 and TRBJ1-1; 8 bases are a match to TRBD1. CDR3 length equals 12 residues. Germline loops: CDR1 MRHNA, CDR2 SNTAGT. The junction had 4 bases not matched to a gene; V was cut back by 2 bases and J by 11 bases. CDR3 DNA sequence: TGTGCCAGCAGTGACCGGACAGGGAAGGCTTTCTTT. Translated, it gives CASSDRTGKAFF.

This clone was observed a few times. This chain uses TRBV7-2 with TRBJ2-2; 11 bases agree with TRBD2. J gave up 1 base and V 5 bases, and 6 bases lay outside the gene matches. Germline lookup yields CDR1 SGHTA and CDR2 FQGNSA. This CDR3 comprises 17 residues. The DNA of the CDR3 is TGTGCCAGCAGCCAGGGACTAGCGGCATTGAACACCGGGGAGCTGTTTTTT. Translating gives CASSQGLAALNTGELFF.

The chain combines TRBV27 with TRBJ2-2, with TRBD2 as a possible D gene (5 bases). Germline V CDR1 and CDR2: MNHEY, SMNVEV (reference sequence). Trimming shortened V by 3 bases and J by 5 bases, and 10 bases separated the two germline ends. The CDR3 contains 14 residues. The CDR3 protein is CASSFPPGTGELFF. CDR3 in DNA: TGTGCCAGCAGTTTCCCCCCGGGGACCGGGGAGCTGTTTTTT.

This clone has just a few counts. J is TRBJ1-2 and V is TRBV29-1; D is unresolved. Germline V gene data show CDR1 as SQVTM and CDR2 as ANQGSEA. The CDR3 covers 12 residues. The ends were cut back, 5 bases at V and 8 bases at J, with 15 bases in the middle. CDR3: CSVKTNREGYTF. The CDR3 DNA reads as TGCAGCGTTAAAACAAATAGGGAGGGCTACACCTTC.

V and J are TRBV7-2 and TRBJ1-5, with D hard to call. Trimming took off 7 bases at V and 6 bases at J, with 10 bases between the two ends. CDR1 is SGHTA and CDR2 is FQGNSA in the germline V gene. This CDR3 has 12 amino acids. This CDR3 reads CASKVGSQPQHF. The CDR3 DNA is TGTGCCAGCAAGGTAGGGAGTCAGCCCCAGCATTTT.

This clone was detected only a few times. The rearrangement uses TRBV7-2 and TRBJ2-7, with D unclear. This CDR3 region has 13 residues. Germline values: CDR1 SGHTA, CDR2 FQGNSA. V lost 4 bases and J lost 1, with 8 bases in between. The CDR3 spells CASSYPRSYEQYF. CDR3 DNA sequence: TGTGCCAGCAGCTATCCCAGGTCCTACGAGCAGTACTTC.

The chain has TRBV9 and TRBJ2-2, with 7 bases identical to TRBD1. The CDR3 spans 15 residues. Germline CDR1 reads SGDLS; CDR2 reads YYNGEE. V shed 5 bases, J shed 5 bases, and the junction held 9 bases outside the gene matches. CDR3 region: CASSSEGASTGELFF. CDR3 DNA: TGTGCCAGCAGTTCAGAGGGGGCTAGTACCGGGGAGCTGTTTTTT.

The CDR3 DNA reads as TGCGCCGCCCGCTCAGCGGCTAGCAATGAGCAGTTCTTC. Its translation is CAARSAASNEQFF. V gene TRBV5-1 combines with J gene TRBJ2-1; TRBD2 is a possible D gene (5 bases). Per the germline V gene, CDR1 is SGHRS and CDR2 is YFSETQ. The length of the CDR3 is 13 residues. The V end lost 10 bases, the J end lost 6 bases, and 17 bases lay between the germline ends.

V usage is TRBV19 and J usage is TRBJ2-7; D ambiguous. CDR1 is LNHDA and CDR2 is SQIVND in the germline V gene (reference sequence). Trimming took off 2 bases at V and 0 bases at J, with 8 bases between the two ends. The CDR3 sequence is 14 residues long. CDR3 nucleotides: TGTGCCAGTAGTATATCCCAGAACTCCTACGAGCAGTACTTC. It translates to CASSISQNSYEQYF. Full variable domain (outside the CDR3, taken from reference TRBV19 and TRBJ2-7): DGGITQSPKYLFRKEGQNVTLSCEQNLNHDAMYWYRQDPGQGLRLIYYSQIVNDFQKGDIAEGYSVSREKKESFPLTVTSAQKNPTAFYLCASSISQNSYEQYFGPGTRLTVT.

This clone was observed a handful of times. The rearrangement uses TRBV2 and TRBJ2-1, with D possibly matching TRBD2 (5 bases). Germline V gene data show CDR1 as SNHLY and CDR2 as FYNNEI. This CDR3 is 12 amino acids long. Between the trimmed V and J ends, which lost 6 bases and 7 bases, there was a span of 10 bases. CDR3 region: CASSLDSNEQFF. In DNA form, the CDR3 reads TGTGCCAGCAGCTTGGACTCTAATGAGCAGTTCTTC. The full variable domain, rest sourced from reference TRBV2 and TRBJ2-1, is EPEVTQTPSHQVTQMGQEVILRCVPISNHLYFYWYRQILGQKVEFLVSFYNNEISEKSEIFDDQFSVERPDGSNFTLKIRSTKLEDSAMYFCASSLDSNEQFFGPGTRLTVL.

The chain is built from TRBV5-1 and TRBJ2-3; a possible D gene is TRBD2 (6 bases). Trimming removed 4 bases from V and 0 bases from J, with 18 bases in between. This CDR3 spans 17 amino acids. From germline, CDR1 is SGHRS and CDR2 YFSETQ. The CDR3 sequence is CASSAHARDFSTDTQYF. As DNA, the CDR3 is TGCGCCAGCAGCGCCCACGCCCGGGACTTTAGCACAGATACGCAGTATTTT.

This clone was picked up a small number of times. This chain links TRBV11-1 with TRBJ1-1; perhaps TRBD1 as D (5 bases). The CDR3 spans 14 residues. Per the germline V gene, CDR1 is SGHAT and CDR2 is FQDESV (reference sequence). The V end was cut by 8 bases, the J end by 3 bases, with 16 bases between. The chain's CDR3 is CASEVKGLDTEAFF. CDR3 in DNA: TGTGCCAGCGAGGTGAAGGGGTTGGACACTGAAGCTTTCTTT. Supplemented by reference TRBV11-1 and TRBJ1-1, the full variable domain reads EAEVAQSPRYKITEKSQAVAFWCDPISGHATLYWYRQILGQGPELLVQFQDESVVDDSQLPKDRFSAERLKGVDSTLKIQPAELGDSAMYLCASEVKGLDTEAFFGQGTRLTVV.

The chain is built from TRBV11-2 and TRBJ2-1, with 8 bases lining up with TRBD2. The CDR3 covers 17 residues. Losses at the gene ends were 5 bases for V and 9 bases for J; bases not matched to a gene: 18. Germline V lookup: CDR1 SGHAT, CDR2 FQNNGV. The CDR3 DNA reads TGTGCCAGCAGCACACTAAGGATCCGCGGGGGGCTTGGTGAGCAGTTCTTC. It is translated as CASSTLRIRGGLGEQFF. Supplemented by reference TRBV11-2 and TRBJ2-1, the full variable domain reads EAGVAQSPRYKIIEKRQSVAFWCNPISGHATLYWYQQILGQGPKLLIQFQNNGVVDDSQLPKDRFSAERLKGVDSTLKIQPAKLEDSAVYLCASSTLRIRGGLGEQFFGPGTRLTVL.

The chain has TRBV29-1 and TRBJ2-7; TRBD2 matches 9 bases. From germline, CDR1 is SQVTM and CDR2 ANQGSEA. J was trimmed by 2 bases and V by 7 bases; bases with no gene match: 12. This CDR3 has 15 amino acids. This CDR3 reads CSARLGLAGTYEQYF. The CDR3 DNA follows: TGCAGCGCCCGATTAGGGCTAGCGGGAACCTACGAGCAGTACTTC.